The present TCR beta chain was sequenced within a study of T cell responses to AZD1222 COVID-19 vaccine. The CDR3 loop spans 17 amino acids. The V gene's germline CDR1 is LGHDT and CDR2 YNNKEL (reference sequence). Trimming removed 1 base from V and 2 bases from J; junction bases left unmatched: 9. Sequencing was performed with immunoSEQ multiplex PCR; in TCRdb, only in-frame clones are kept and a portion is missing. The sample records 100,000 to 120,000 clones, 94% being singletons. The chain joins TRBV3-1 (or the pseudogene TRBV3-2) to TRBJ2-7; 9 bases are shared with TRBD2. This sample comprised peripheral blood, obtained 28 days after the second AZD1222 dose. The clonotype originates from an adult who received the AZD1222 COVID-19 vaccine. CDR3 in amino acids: CASSQGAGGSPPYEQYF. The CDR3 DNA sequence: TGTGCCAGCAGCCAAGGGGCGGGAGGGTCCCCGCCCTACGAGCAGTACTTC.